This section outlines one TCR beta chain sequence together with its context. The antigen is not known. The data are from a study of cytomegalovirus exposure and HLA in healthy donors. On the study more broadly: Some 85 million unique TCRs, all from HLA-typed donors, were included in an early release of the data.

The CDR3 runs 16 residues. V lost 0 bases, J lost 4 bases, and 8 bases stayed unmatched. Researchers ran the PCR with 60 Vbeta and 13 Jbeta primers. Produced via immunoSEQ multiplex PCR; TCRdb's table is partial and in-frame only. The sample has under 100,000 clones; roughly 80% are singletons. Overall study findings and caveats: In a later analysis, donors in an Asian-associated ancestry cluster reportedly had fewer N-insertions in productive TCRs than the cohort mean.

This receptor was identified in a man in his forties or fifties in good health and CMV-seronegative. The chain carries TRBV23-1 and TRBJ1-2, with 7 nucleotides matching TRBD1. TRBV23-1 is labeled an ORF, and its function is uncertain. The specimen was PBMCs. CDR3 region: CASSQSDLTGIYGYTF. In DNA form, the CDR3 reads TGCGCCAGCAGTCAATCGGATCTGACAGGGATCTATGGCTACACCTTC.